This passage covers 18 T cell receptor beta chains from one sample sequenced in a study of cytotoxic CD8 clonotypes in ibrutinib-treated CLL. Sequenced by immunoSEQ multiplex PCR; TCRdb stores in-frame clones only, minus some. Of about 150,000 clones listed, over 60% are singletons. The starting material was PBMCs, obtained after 12 months of ibrutinib treatment. These receptors all come from a human donor with chronic lymphocytic leukemia.

This sequence joins TRBV15 and TRBJ1-2, with a weak D call TRBD1 (6 bases). The V end was cut by 3 bases, the J end by 3 bases, with 23 bases between. Germline V gene sequence: CDR1 LNHNV, CDR2 YYDKDF (reference sequence). This CDR3 is 18 amino acids long. The CDR3 sequence: CATSSNVRGRNGDYGYTF. The CDR3 nucleotides read TGTGCCACCAGCAGTAACGTCCGGGGGCGAAATGGTGACTATGGCTACACCTTC.

This clone appeared a few times. The chain carries TRBV14 and TRBJ2-2; D ambiguous. Germline values: CDR1 SGHDN, CDR2 FVKESK. The CDR3 extends over 14 amino acids. V was shortened by 0 bases and J by 5 bases, with 7 bases between the two germline ends. CDR3 amino acids: CASSQETWTGELFF. The CDR3 DNA follows: TGTGCCAGCAGCCAAGAAACTTGGACCGGGGAGCTGTTTTTT.

This clone was seen only a few times. The V gene is TRBV10-3, the J gene TRBJ2-3, with TRBD1 as a possible D gene (6 bases). This CDR3 is 15 amino acids long. Trimming took 7 bases from V and 1 from J, leaving 15 bases between them. CDR1 ENHRY and CDR2 SYGVKD come from the germline V gene. The CDR3 protein is CAITETGLGTDTQYF. Written as DNA, the CDR3 is TGTGCCATCACCGAGACAGGCTTGGGCACAGATACGCAGTATTTT.

This clone was detected a few times. This sequence joins TRBV28 and TRBJ1-2; TRBD1 might be the D (6 bases). CDR1 and CDR2 from the germline V gene are MDHEN and SYDVKM. The CDR3 sequence is 15 residues long. V lost 2 bases and J 8 bases, leaving 18 bases between the germline ends. This CDR3 reads CASSLPQGLDGGYTF. The CDR3 DNA sequence: TGTGCCAGCAGTTTACCCCAGGGGCTAGATGGGGGCTACACCTTC.

This chain joins TRBV2 and TRBJ2-7; D unresolved. Germline CDR1 reads SNHLY; CDR2 reads FYNNEI. The CDR3 is made up of 13 amino acids. Trimming pared 4 bases from V and 1 base from J, leaving 8 bases between. For the CDR3, the DNA is TGTGCCAGCAGTGGATCGGATTCCTACGAGCAGTACTTC. Translated, it gives CASSGSDSYEQYF.

This rearrangement joins TRBV11-3 to TRBJ1-1; 8 nucleotides align to TRBD1. After removal of 6 bases from V and 3 bases from J, the junction contained 3 bases not matched to a gene. Germline V gene sequence: CDR1 SGHNT, CDR2 YENEEA. The CDR3 covers 13 residues. The CDR3 reads CASSAGGYTEAFF. The CDR3 bases are TGTGCCAGCAGTGCAGGGGGCTACACTGAAGCTTTCTTT.

The rearrangement uses TRBV25-1 and TRBJ1-2; 7 bases line up with TRBD1. Germline CDR1 and CDR2: MGHDK and SYGVNS. V lost 4 bases to trimming and J lost 4 bases; unmatched junction nucleotides: 3. CDR3 length equals 13 residues. The DNA for the CDR3 is TGTGCCAGCAGTGCCGGGACAGTCTATGGCTACACCTTC. As protein: CASSAGTVYGYTF.

This sequence joins TRBV30 and TRBJ2-3; D not resolved. CDR1 and CDR2 (germline): GTSNPN, SVGIG (reference sequence). Deletions cut 1 base from V and 2 bases from J, with 4 bases between. The CDR3 is 12 amino acids. The CDR3 loop reads CAWSGDTDTQYF. The CDR3 bases are TGTGCCTGGAGTGGCGACACAGATACGCAGTATTTT.

V and J are TRBV5-5 and TRBJ1-2; 8 bases map to TRBD1. Germline V lookup: CDR1 SGHKS, CDR2 YYEKEE (reference sequence). Trimming at V came to 5 bases and at J to 3 bases, leaving 9 bases not matched to a gene. This CDR3 is 15 amino acids long. CDR3 in DNA: TGTGCCAGCAGGCGTGACAGGGGATTATACTATGGCTACACCTTC. It specifies CASRRDRGLYYGYTF.

The chain uses TRBV5-6 and TRBJ1-5; perhaps TRBD1 as D (6 bases). This CDR3 contains 14 residues. Trimming pared 4 bases from V and 6 bases from J, leaving 14 bases between. Germline lookup yields CDR1 SGHDT and CDR2 YYEEEE. The CDR3 region has the DNA TGTGCCAGCAGCCAAACAGGGATCAGTCAGCCCCAGCATTTT. Its protein product is CASSQTGISQPQHF.

Only one count was recorded for this clone. CDR3 amino acids: CASSPRGNLAKNIQYF. The CDR3, as DNA: TGTGCCAGCTCACCACGGGGCAACCTAGCCAAAAACATTCAGTACTTC. V is TRBV18 and J is TRBJ2-4; TRBD1 might be the D (5 bases). V lost 1 base to trimming and J lost 0 bases, with 10 bases between them. Germline V CDR1 and CDR2: KGHSH, LQKENI. The CDR3 extends over 16 amino acids.

This clone has only one observation. The rearrangement uses TRBV6-5 and TRBJ2-7; the D gene could be TRBD1 or TRBD2 (5 bases each). Germline V gene sequence: CDR1 MNHEY, CDR2 SVGAGI. V shed 0 bases and J shed 2 bases, with 8 bases lying between them. This CDR3 has 14 residues. The DNA of the CDR3 is TGTGCCAGCAGTTACTCGGGGGTAGCCTACGAGCAGTACTTC. Translated, it gives CASSYSGVAYEQYF.

As to this clone: A read error may produce the germline difference seen at one junction end. The chain uses TRBV6-1 and TRBJ1-4; D perhaps matches TRBD1 (6 bases). From germline, CDR1 is MNHNS and CDR2 SASEGT. The CDR3 extends over 17 amino acids. The CDR3 nucleotides read TGTGCCATCAGTGAGCCCACGGGGGGGGCTGCTAATGAAAAACTGTTTTTT. Translated, it gives CAISEPTGGAANEKLFF.

The rearrangement links TRBV18 to TRBJ1-2; D remains ambiguous. V lost 2 bases and J 4 bases, leaving 20 bases between the germline ends. Germline CDR1 is KGHSH and CDR2 is LQKENI. The CDR3 contains 17 residues. CDR3 in DNA: TGTGCCAGCTCACCAGGGATTGGGGTTAGAGGACTCTATGGCTACACCTTC. Residues: CASSPGIGVRGLYGYTF. Drawing the rest from reference TRBV18 and TRBJ1-2, the complete variable domain is NAGVMQNPRHLVRRRGQEARLRCSPMKGHSHVYWYRQLPEEGLKFMVYLQKENIIDESGMPKERFSAEFPKEGPSILRIQQVVRGDSAAYFCASSPGIGVRGLYGYTFGSGTRLTVV.

The chain links TRBV5-4 to TRBJ2-1; D ambiguous. V lost 2 bases and J lost 0, with 12 bases in between. There are 16 residues in the CDR3. The germline gives CDR1 SGHNT, CDR2 YYREEE (reference sequence). This CDR3 reads CASSFPDRSSYNEQFF. The CDR3 nucleotides read TGTGCCAGCAGCTTTCCCGACCGGAGCTCCTACAATGAGCAGTTCTTC.

The chain links TRBV28 to TRBJ1-2; 8 bases are a match to TRBD1. The CDR3 runs to 16 residues. Losses at the gene ends were 5 bases for V and 4 bases for J; bases not matched to a gene: 12. From germline, CDR1 is MDHEN and CDR2 SYDVKM. CDR3 loop: CASSASTGQGIYGYTF. The CDR3 nucleotides are TGTGCCAGCAGTGCTTCTACCGGACAGGGCATCTATGGCTACACCTTC.

This clone was observed a handful of times. The chain recombines TRBV7-8 with TRBJ1-4, with D maybe TRBD1 (6 bases). The germline gives CDR1 SGHVS, CDR2 FQNEAQ. The CDR3 has 14 amino acids. Trimming left V 5 bases short and J 8 bases short, with 15 bases between. The CDR3 sequence: CASSNRDISEKLFF. The CDR3 bases are TGTGCCAGCAGCAATCGGGACATCTCGGAAAAACTGTTTTTT.

The rearrangement uses TRBV7-8 and TRBJ1-1; D perhaps matches TRBD1 (5 bases). CDR1 is SGHVS and CDR2 is FQNEAQ in the germline V gene. This CDR3 region has 14 residues. V gave up 3 bases and J gave up 5 bases, with 13 bases separating them. In nucleotides, the CDR3 is TGTGCCAGCAGCTTGGGGGAGGGGTGGACTGAAGCTTTCTTT. Translated, it gives CASSLGEGWTEAFF.